These T cell receptor beta chains were read from a single sample in a study of T cell changes during pregnancy in multiple sclerosis. Sequencing was performed with immunoSEQ multiplex PCR; in TCRdb, only in-frame clones are kept and a portion is missing. Here the sample spans around 100,000 clones, 90% being singletons. Sequencing used peripheral blood, obtained in the second trimester of pregnancy. Receptors originate from a female donor in good health, enrolled as a control in a pregnancy study. CDR3s include the opening cysteine and the closing phenylalanine or tryptophan.

cdr3_aa	v_call
CASSEGLPGETQYF	TRBV2
CASSTGQSPFNTDTQYF	TRBV7-2
CASSQRDRPYEQYF	TRBV7-9
CASSQDGASGVYNEQFF	TRBV4-1
CASSPGQVSTNEKLFF	TRBV5-5
CASRARSGLSYEQYF	TRBV6-1
CAWNPGGWTEAFF	TRBV30
CASGLAGGETQYF	TRBV30
CATSRGQGQGDNEQFF	TRBV15
CASSQRSVRGPEGSYNSPLHF	TRBV4-1
CASMSVGNTIYF	TRBV19
CASSQPTAPSYEQYF	TRBV4-1
CATSSRGQLYEQYF	TRBV15
CASSFGTGGATEAFF	TRBV14
CAWKCGAGQEQPQHF	TRBV30
CASSIVTVSSGNTIYF	TRBV7-9
CASSPRQNNQPQHF	TRBV19
CASSPPRRAFDSPLHF	TRBV9
CASSLERAYGYTF	TRBV5-4
CASSLADSVMNTEAFF	TRBV7-6
CASSLYLSSGNTEAFF	TRBV5-1
CASSLSRQRNQPQHF	TRBV28
CATSPKTIYNEQFF	TRBV15
CASSQSTGRRAEAFF	TRBV23-1
CASSWTGTSGTDTQYF	TRBV5-1
CASSLPRGPPFEAFF	TRBV5-1
CAIKKQAEETQYF	TRBV10-3
CASSWGSGSTDTQYF	TRBV5-1
CASSGAFEEQFF	TRBV9
CASSKGLQGTQYF	TRBV5-1
CASSLAGAGGNTIYF	TRBV7-8
CASSSTGAGELFF	TRBV11-3
CASRGGVGENF	TRBV2
CASSLSGDGYTF	TRBV27
CASRRDRDYEQYF	TRBV27
CASSLQGTGNTIYF	TRBV6-6
CASSPQGLTNEKLFF	TRBV7-2
CASSEWTGGNEHYGYTF	TRBV25-1
CASSYAAEQYF	TRBV6-6
CANPGSPYGYTF	TRBV6-1
CASSYPGQGVTEAFF	TRBV5-4
CASSLAGEVREQFF	TRBV7-9
CASSSAPGQLYGYTF	TRBV6-4
CASSLGTAHTGELFF	TRBV5-1
CATSRGLGDRGTDTQYF	TRBV15
CASSLARTGSYEQYF	TRBV5-8
CASSLRGIRGDSYNEQFF	TRBV7-9
CASSLAENGNTIYF	TRBV13
CASVSQGHYGYTF	TRBV2
CASSLDRGPTYEQYF	TRBV7-8
CASSRELGKGNEQFF	TRBV7-2